These T cell receptor beta chains were read from a single sample in a study of cytomegalovirus exposure and HLA in healthy donors. Profiling relied on immunoSEQ multiplex PCR, and the TCRdb table lists in-frame clones only, not all of them. The sample lists a few hundred thousand clones, about 80% seen once, with roughly 10% in the top ten. The sample taken for sequencing was PBMCs. These receptors were taken from a woman aged 45-65 years in good health and CMV-seropositive. The CDR3 runs from the conserved cysteine through the conserved F or W. D genes are given only for firm matches. A clone size is listed for some rows: how often the clone was seen (once, few, many), or a class if it is expanded.

>NA|TRBV5-1|TRBD2|TRBJ2-1
TGCGCCAGCAGCTTGGGACTAGCGGGGGTTGACAATGAGCAGTTCTTC
CASSLGLAGVDNEQFF
>NA|TRBV10-1|NA|TRBJ1-3
TGCGCCAGCAGTGATCCCCCGGGAAACACCATATATTTT
CASSDPPGNTIYF
>once|TRBV6-4|TRBD1|TRBJ1-2
TGTGCCAGCAGTGAAAACGACAGGGCTCCAAACTATGGCTACACCTTC
CASSENDRAPNYGYTF
>NA|TRBV5-4|NA|TRBJ1-2
TGTGCCAGCAGCCCTAGGACAGCTGCTAACTATGGCTACACCTTC
CASSPRTAANYGYTF
>NA|TRBV7-2|TRBD2|TRBJ2-7
TGTGCCAGCAGCAAACTAGCGGGGGGGAGCTACGAGCAGTACTTC
CASSKLAGGSYEQYF
>NA|TRBV28|NA|TRBJ2-3
TGTGCCAGCAGTACCTCGGACATATACACAGATACGCAGTATTTT
CASSTSDIYTDTQYF
>NA|TRBV6-6|NA|TRBJ1-6
TGTGCCAGCAGTTACAGGGGCTCCTATAATTCACCCCTCCACTTT
CASSYRGSYNSPLHF
>NA|TRBV28|NA|TRBJ1-6
TGTGCCAGCAGTTTATACGTGAGCTCCTATAATTCACCCCTCCACTTT
CASSLYVSSYNSPLHF
>NA|TRBV7-9|TRBD2|TRBJ2-4
TGTGCCAGCAGCTTAGTGGGAACGGGACTAGCTTACTTC
CASSLVGTGLAYF
>NA|TRBV7-3|TRBD1|TRBJ1-2
TGTGCCAGCAGCTCAAACCCTGGACAGGGTATTGGGTACACCTTC
CASSSNPGQGIGYTF
>NA|TRBV19|NA|TRBJ1-1
TGTGCCAGTAGTGTGGGGCCAAACACTGAAGCTTTCTTT
CASSVGPNTEAFF
>NA|TRBV6-6|TRBD2|TRBJ2-1
TGTGCCAGCACCGACCCCCTAGCGGGGGGCTACAATGAGCAGTTCTTC
CASTDPLAGGYNEQFF
>NA|TRBV7-3|TRBD1|TRBJ2-3
TGTGCCAGCAGCTCGACAGGGGAGGCAGATACGCAGTATTTT
CASSSTGEADTQYF
>NA|TRBV5-6|NA|TRBJ2-7
TGTGCCAGCAGCTTGTCAGGGCCTGGGGTTGAGTACGAGCAGTACTTC
CASSLSGPGVEYEQYF
>NA|TRBV28|NA|TRBJ2-7
TGTGCCAGCAGGGAGACAGGAAGCTCCTACGAGCAGTACTTC
CASRETGSSYEQYF
>NA|TRBV7-3|NA|TRBJ2-4
TGTGCCAGCAGCCCGGAGCTAGGGGAAGGAAACATTCAGTACTTC
CASSPELGEGNIQYF
>NA|TRBV28|NA|TRBJ1-5
TGTGCCAGCAGTTTAGCCCCGGTGGGAGGTCAGCCCCAGCATTTT
CASSLAPVGGQPQHF
>NA|TRBV30|TRBD1|TRBJ1-2
TGTGCCTGCCCGGCAACAGGGGTAGTAGGGGGCTACACCTTC
CACPATGVVGGYTF
>NA|TRBV4-1|TRBD1|TRBJ1-2
TGCGCCAGCAGCCAACCGGGACAGGCTGTCTATGGCTACACCTTC
CASSQPGQAVYGYTF
>NA|TRBV12-5|TRBD1|TRBJ2-7
TGTGCTAGTGGTTTGGTAGTCTTCCCGGACAGGGGAATTTCCTACGAGCAGTACTTC
CASGLVVFPDRGISYEQYF
>many|TRBV4-3|NA|TRBJ1-1
TGCGCCAGCAGCCAAAGATCAGGCAGAAACACTGAAGCTTTCTTT
CASSQRSGRNTEAFF
>few|TRBV19|NA|TRBJ1-1
TGTGCCAGTAGTATACAGGGTAGGGCGAGCACTGAAGCTTTCTTT
CASSIQGRASTEAFF
>NA|TRBV23-1|NA|TRBJ1-1
TGCGCCAGCAGTCGGGGAGGGACGGTCACTGAAGCTTTCTTT
CASSRGGTVTEAFF
>few|TRBV7-7|TRBD2|TRBJ2-3
TGTGCCAGCAGCACCGGGAGGGGAGATACGCAGTATTTT
CASSTGRGDTQYF
>NA|TRBV7-2|NA|TRBJ1-5
TGTGCCAGCAGCTTAATAGATCAGCCCCAGCATTTT
CASSLIDQPQHF
>few|TRBV7-9|NA|TRBJ1-5
TGTGCCAGCAGCTTAGCTTATGGGCCGGAGGGCGGGCCCCAGCATTTT
CASSLAYGPEGGPQHF
>NA|TRBV19|TRBD1|TRBJ1-1
TGTGCCAGTAGTATGGGACAGGGGGCGACTGAAGCTTTCTTT
CASSMGQGATEAFF
>NA|TRBV27|NA|TRBJ1-5
TGTGCCAGCGGACCCGACACCGCCGGGGAGCCCCAGCATTTT
CASGPDTAGEPQHF
>NA|TRBV29-1|TRBD2|TRBJ2-1
TGCAGCGCCGCGAAACTAGCGGGGGACTACAATGAGCAGTTCTTC
CSAAKLAGDYNEQFF
>NA|TRBV29-1|NA|TRBJ2-1
TGCAGCACGAACCAACAGGGGAGGTCCTACAATGAGCAGTTCTTC
CSTNQQGRSYNEQFF
>once|TRBV6-1|TRBD2|TRBJ2-2
TGTGCCAGCAGTGAAATCCCGGGGGGACTAGCGACCGGGGAGCTGTTTTTT
CASSEIPGGLATGELFF
>NA|TRBV13|TRBD1|TRBJ1-6
TGTGCCAGCAGCATCTCCACAGGGGTCGTAACACCCCTCCACTTT
CASSISTGVVTPLHF
>NA|TRBV30|NA|TRBJ1-1
TGTGCCTGGCGCGGGGGGGCTAACACTGAAGCTTTCTTT
CAWRGGANTEAFF
>once|TRBV7-3|NA|TRBJ1-1
TGTGCCAGCAGCGGAGGTGGGCCTGAAGCTTTCTTT
CASSGGGPEAFF
>NA|TRBV6-4|TRBD1|TRBJ1-6
TGTGCCAGACCGGGACACAGGGGGGAAGGGAGCAATTCACCCCTCCACTTT
CARPGHRGEGSNSPLHF
>NA|TRBV9|TRBD1|TRBJ1-2
TGTGCCAGCAGCTTACGAGGACAGGGGAATGGCTACACCTTC
CASSLRGQGNGYTF
>NA|TRBV18|TRBD1|TRBJ1-1
TGTGCCAGCTCACCACCCGGGACAGTGAACACTGAAGCTTTCTTT
CASSPPGTVNTEAFF
>NA|TRBV10-3|TRBD1|TRBJ2-7
TGTGCCATCAGTGATCCGACAGGGGACTACGAGCAGTACTTC
CAISDPTGDYEQYF
>NA|TRBV28|TRBD2|TRBJ2-1
TGTGCCAGCAGCCCCGGGACTAGCACGTATGAGCAGTTCTTC
CASSPGTSTYEQFF
>NA|TRBV21-1|NA|TRBJ1-1
TGTGCCAGCAGCAAAACGGGGGAGGTTGGTGAAGCTTTCTTT
CASSKTGEVGEAFF
>NA|TRBV5-1|NA|TRBJ1-2
TGCGCCAGCAGCCCACGGACGGGACACGACTATGGCTACACCTTC
CASSPRTGHDYGYTF
>NA|TRBV28|NA|TRBJ1-4
TGTGCCAGCCGAAAATTAGGGACTCGAGATGAAAAACTGTTTTTT
CASRKLGTRDEKLFF
>NA|TRBV28|NA|TRBJ1-3
TGTGCCAGCAGCTACTCCTCGAACACCATATATTTT
CASSYSSNTIYF
>NA|TRBV7-3|NA|TRBJ2-7
TGTGCCAGCAGCTTACTCCCGAGCTCCTACGAGCAGTACTTC
CASSLLPSSYEQYF
>NA|TRBV6-1|NA|TRBJ1-5
TGTGCCAGCAGTGAAAAAAGTATGGCGGGGGTACAGCCCCAGCATTTT
CASSEKSMAGVQPQHF
>NA|TRBV7-2|TRBD2|TRBJ2-4
TGTGCCAGCAGCCGATTTGCCCCACTAGCGGGGGGGCTAGACATTCAGTACTTC
CASSRFAPLAGGLDIQYF
>NA|TRBV27|TRBD1|TRBJ2-7
TGTGCCAGCAGTTTATCAAATAGACAGGGGTTCACCTACGAGCAGTACTTC
CASSLSNRQGFTYEQYF
>once|TRBV20-1|NA|TRBJ1-2
TGCAGTGCTACCGTAATCTATGGCTACACCTTC
CSATVIYGYTF
>NA|TRBV5-4|TRBD1|TRBJ1-1
TGTGCCAGCAGCCCCCAGACAGGGGCGGTCACTGAAGCTTTCTTT
CASSPQTGAVTEAFF
>NA|TRBV7-2|NA|TRBJ2-3
TGTGCCAGCAGCTTACTCGACAGGAGGAAGACAGATACGCAGTATTTT
CASSLLDRRKTDTQYF
>NA|TRBV28|TRBD1|TRBJ1-5
TGTGCCAGCAGAGCCGGGACAGGGGCCCTAACGCCCCAGCATTTT
CASRAGTGALTPQHF
>once|TRBV6-1|TRBD1|TRBJ1-3
TGTGCCAGCAGCGTTACAGGGGCTGGAAACACCATATATTTT
CASSVTGAGNTIYF
>NA|TRBV6-5|TRBD2|TRBJ2-7
TGTGCCAGCAGATTGGGACTAGCTAGCTACGAGCAGTACTTC
CASRLGLASYEQYF